This TCR beta chain was identified in a study of human T cells and chemical hapten exposure. On the study more broadly: The study traced per-sample TCR yield variation mainly to small differences in pooled library volumes.

The time point denotes: patch test 1, 2 weeks after DPC sensitization. As to treatment: therapeutic diphenylcyclopropenone sensitization with weekly scalp DPC. Before extraction, the whole blood was not fractionated, and total RNA was taken from it. The library gave individual cDNA molecules unique molecular identifiers. Per the original methods: Sampled TCR counts reached a median of roughly 100,000 per sample, with values ranging from roughly 23,224 to 690,600. TCRdb analysed the RACE reads with MiXCR anew, one entry per CDR3 protein. Clone size and V and J calls follow TCRdb, not the original study. Among some 52,000 distinct CDR3 sequences listed, 9.5% to 11% were seen once. Germline CDR1 SNHLY, CDR2 FYNNEI. This CDR3 has 15 amino acids. V gave up 5 bases and J gave up 4 bases; unmatched junction bases: 9.

The chain recombines TRBV2 with TRBJ2-3; 7 bases are a match to TRBD2. The source was whole blood, collected in connection with sensitization to the hapten diphenylcyclopropenone (DPC). The origin of this receptor is a middle-aged woman with alopecia areata. Some clones in this sample may be carry-over from other donors' samples. Here the CDR3 DNA reads TGTGCCAGCAGTAAACTAGCGTTGGTGGCAGATACGCAGTATTTT. Encoded protein: CASSKLALVADTQYF.